Shown below are 29 T cell receptor beta chains from a single sample sequenced in a study of T cell repertoires in cytomegalovirus infection. Their cognate antigens are unknown. TCRdb fed the reads into MiXCR, producing one record per CDR3 protein. Of approximately 730,000 distinct CDR3 sequences listed, roughly 30% were seen once; the top ten hold around a sixth. The sequenced sample was cultured PBMCs, obtained from culture after CMV antigen stimulation. The receptor source for this set is a human donor in good health (CMV status not recorded). Some clones in this sample may be carry-over from other donors' samples.

This clonotype showed up many times. V is TRBV6-1 and J is TRBJ1-1; maybe TRBD1 (5 bases). Trimming shortened V by 8 bases and J by 0 bases, and 13 bases separated the two germline ends. Germline CDR1 is MNHNS and CDR2 is SASEGT. The CDR3 has 14 residues. CDR3 nucleotides: TGTGCCAGCCGCGACAGAAGCATGAACACTGAAGCTTTCTTT. Its translation is CASRDRSMNTEAFF.

The V gene is TRBV2, the J gene TRBJ1-4; D perhaps matches TRBD1 (5 bases). V lost 6 bases, J lost 1 base, and 9 bases lay in between. CDR1 is SNHLY and CDR2 is FYNNEI in the germline V gene. This CDR3 is 14 amino acids long. The CDR3 here is CASRVGRTNEKLFF. The CDR3 region has the DNA TGTGCCAGCAGAGTGGGGCGAACTAATGAAAAACTGTTTTTT.

In its sample, this clonotype was seen a few times. The chain recombines TRBV28 with TRBJ2-3, with D unclear. Germline V gene lookup returns CDR1 MDHEN and CDR2 SYDVKM. The length of the CDR3 is 12 residues. V shed 7 bases and J shed 8 bases, with 13 bases lying between them. CDR3 nucleotides: TGTGCCAGCACCTCCGAGTGGGGTACGCAGTATTTT. It specifies CASTSEWGTQYF.

There are many counts of this clonotype. V gene TRBV6-1 combines with J gene TRBJ1-2, with 7 nucleotides matching TRBD1. With V trimmed by 6 bases and J by 4 bases, 5 bases remained unmatched. Looked up from germline, CDR1 is MNHNS and CDR2 is SASEGT. The CDR3 covers 13 residues. The CDR3 region is CASSRTGAYGYTF. CDR3 nucleotide sequence: TGTGCCAGCAGCCGTACAGGGGCCTATGGCTACACCTTC.

The J gene is TRBJ2-7, the V gene TRBV20-1, with 7 bases matching TRBD1. CDR1 is DFQATT and CDR2 is SNEGSKA in the germline V gene (reference sequence). V was pared by 5 bases and J by 8 bases, with 6 bases of the junction left unmatched. The CDR3 totals 11 residues. The CDR3 spells CSAALQGQQYF. DNA of the CDR3: TGCAGTGCTGCCTTACAGGGGCAGCAGTACTTC.

The rearrangement uses TRBV6-1 and TRBJ1-1; 10 nucleotides align to TRBD1. The V segment lost 5 bases and the J segment 7 bases; nucleotides outside the gene matches: 13. The CDR3 totals 16 residues. CDR1 and CDR2 (germline): MNHNS, SASEGT. CDR3 sequence: CASSPHPGQGYFEAFF. The DNA of the CDR3 is TGTGCCAGCAGTCCCCACCCGGGACAGGGGTACTTTGAAGCTTTCTTT.

The J gene is TRBJ1-6, the V gene TRBV6-1, with 7 bases lining up with TRBD1. Germline lookup yields CDR1 MNHNS and CDR2 SASEGT. The trim removed 6 bases at V and 10 bases at J, leaving 9 bases unmatched. The CDR3 runs to 14 residues. The CDR3 bases are TGTGCCAGCAGGCTCGGGACAGTTGGGTCACCCCTCCACTTT. Its protein product is CASRLGTVGSPLHF.

This clonotype was seen only once. The chain couples TRBV7-4 to TRBJ1-2; the D gene is possibly TRBD1 (6 bases). Trimming took off 6 bases at V and 5 bases at J, with 16 bases between the two ends. This CDR3 has 14 amino acids. Germline V gives CDR1 SGHVT, CDR2 SQSDAQ. Written as DNA, the CDR3 is TGTGCCAGCAGTCGTTTGGGGACAAAGTATGGCTACACCTTC. Protein sequence: CASSRLGTKYGYTF.

This clonotype was seen only once. The chain carries TRBV2 and TRBJ1-1, with D uncertain. The V gene lost 7 bases and the J gene lost 5 bases, with 11 bases spanning the gap. The germline V gene has CDR1 SNHLY and CDR2 FYNNEI. CDR3 length: 12 residues. CDR3 residues: CASILTMTEAFF. The CDR3 nucleotides read TGTGCCAGCATCCTAACTATGACTGAAGCTTTCTTT.

The chain links TRBV7-2 to TRBJ2-7; D gene unclear. CDR1 SGHTA and CDR2 FQGNSA come from the germline V gene. The ends were cut back, 6 bases at V and 2 bases at J, with 17 bases in the middle. CDR3 length: 15 amino acids. CDR3 sequence: CASSHRGSTTYEQYF. For the CDR3, the DNA is TGTGCCAGCAGTCACCGCGGCAGCACTACCTACGAGCAGTACTTC.

There are a few counts of this clonotype. This chain links TRBV20-1 with TRBJ2-3; TRBD2 matches 9 bases. This CDR3 spans 16 amino acids. Per the germline V gene, CDR1 is DFQATT and CDR2 is SNEGSKA (reference sequence). Unmatched junction bases numbered 7, after V lost 3 bases and J lost 0 bases. The CDR3 spells CSASYASGVSTDTQYF. The CDR3 DNA sequence: TGCAGTGCTAGCTATGCTAGCGGGGTTAGCACAGATACGCAGTATTTT.

The V gene is TRBV5-5, the J gene TRBJ2-1; D not resolved. This CDR3 has 12 residues. CDR1 and CDR2 (germline): SGHKS, YYEKEE (reference sequence). Trimming shortened V by 4 bases and J by 8 bases, and 10 bases separated the two germline ends. The CDR3 is CASSQERYEQFF. The DNA of the CDR3 is TGTGCCAGCAGCCAGGAGCGCTATGAGCAGTTCTTC.

This clonotype was detected only a few times. CDR3 coding DNA: TGTGCCAGCAGCTTAGTGGGACTAGCGGAAGAGACCCAGTACTTC. The encoded protein is CASSLVGLAEETQYF. The chain joins TRBV7-9 to TRBJ2-5; 11 bases fit TRBD2. This CDR3 contains 15 residues. Germline CDR1 reads SEHNR; CDR2 reads FQNEAQ (reference sequence). The V segment lost 1 base and the J segment 3 bases; nucleotides outside the gene matches: 1.

This rearrangement joins TRBV19 to TRBJ2-2; D remains unclear. Germline V gene data show CDR1 as LNHDA and CDR2 as SQIVND (reference sequence). The CDR3 has 14 residues. V lost 6 bases to trimming and J lost 4 bases, with 12 bases between them. The chain's CDR3 is CASRGGPITGELFF. The CDR3 DNA sequence: TGTGCCAGTAGGGGCGGACCTATCACCGGGGAGCTGTTTTTT.

The table lists this clonotype with a count of one. The chain couples TRBV6-5 to TRBJ1-1; 9 bases match TRBD1. Germline V CDR1 and CDR2: MNHEY, SVGAGI. J gave up 6 bases and V 6 bases, and 11 bases lay outside the gene matches. This CDR3 contains 15 residues. The CDR3 sequence is CASSPYRDRAPEAFF. The CDR3 DNA reads as TGTGCCAGCAGCCCTTACCGGGACAGGGCTCCTGAAGCTTTCTTT.

The DNA for the CDR3 is TGTGCCAGCAGCAGAACTATAGGGGGAGGCACTGAAGCTTTCTTT. It encodes CASSRTIGGGTEAFF. The chain has TRBV11-2 and TRBJ1-1, with TRBD1 as a possible D gene (6 bases). Germline CDR1 and CDR2: SGHAT and FQNNGV. Trimming left V 5 bases short and J 4 bases short, with 17 bases between. The CDR3 length is 15 residues.

This rearrangement joins TRBV28 to TRBJ1-1; D call uncertain. In germline, CDR1 is MDHEN, CDR2 SYDVKM. The V end was cut by 3 bases, the J end by 1 base, with 9 bases between. This CDR3 has 14 residues. The DNA of the CDR3 is TGTGCCAGCAGTTTTTTAGAGGGGAACACTGAAGCTTTCTTT. This translates into CASSFLEGNTEAFF.

This clonotype has more than one count but fewer than ten. The chain combines TRBV12-5 with TRBJ2-3; D perhaps matches TRBD1 (6 bases). Germline lookup yields CDR1 LGHNT and CDR2 FRNRAP. This CDR3 region has 15 residues. V shed 2 bases and J shed 3 bases, with 12 bases lying between them. DNA for the CDR3: TGTGCTAGTGGTTTGCCACGACAGGCGACAGATACGCAGTATTTT. It translates to CASGLPRQATDTQYF.

The chain has TRBV12-3 or TRBV12-4 and TRBJ2-1; D possibly corresponds to TRBD1 (6 bases). The ends were cut back, 5 bases at V and 7 bases at J, with 18 bases in the middle. This CDR3 has 15 amino acids. The CDR3 loop reads CASSLTGSGGNEQFF. The CDR3 DNA reads TGTGCCAGCAGTCTAACAGGGTCGGGCGGTAATGAGCAGTTCTTC.

With regard to this clonotype: Just one base apart from a much larger clone, this may be a read error. The chain joins TRBV7-2 to TRBJ1-1; 7 bases match TRBD1. CDR1 is SGHTA, CDR2 FQGNSA, per germline. J gave up 0 bases and V 5 bases, and 12 bases lay outside the gene matches. The length of the CDR3 is 17 residues. CDR3 in amino acids: CASSDDRAAGMNTEAFF. As DNA, the CDR3 is TGTGCCAGCAGCGACGACAGGGCTGCTGGTATGAACACTGAAGCTTTCTTT.

This rearrangement joins TRBV7-2 to TRBJ1-4, with D perhaps TRBD1 (5 bases). The V end lost 3 bases, the J end lost 8 bases, and 16 bases lay between the germline ends. The germline V gene encodes CDR1 SGHTA and CDR2 FQGNSA. The CDR3 is 15 amino acids. The CDR3 DNA sequence: TGTGCCAGCAGCTTGGGTGGGGGGGATGGGGAAAAACTGTTTTTT. Translated: CASSLGGGDGEKLFF.

This clonotype was seen many times. The chain is built from TRBV7-2 and TRBJ2-3; 7 nucleotides match TRBD2. The CDR3 loop spans 19 amino acids. Losses at the gene ends were 1 base for V and 1 base for J; bases not matched to a gene: 14. Looked up from germline, CDR1 is SGHTA and CDR2 is FQGNSA. DNA for the CDR3: TGTGCCAGCAGCTTAGTCCCCGCTAGCGGTCTGGGGGGCACAGATACGCAGTATTTT. It specifies CASSLVPASGLGGTDTQYF.

This clonotype was recorded a few times. This chain uses TRBV4-3 with TRBJ2-1, with 10 bases aligning to TRBD2. In germline, CDR1 is LGHNA, CDR2 YSLEER. The V and J ends lost 4 bases and 6 bases, in that order; junction bases with no gene match: 9. The CDR3 runs to 16 residues. As DNA, the CDR3 is TGCGCCAGCAGCCCAAGTGGGATAGCGGGAGGCAATGAGCAGTTCTTC. Protein sequence: CASSPSGIAGGNEQFF.

Comments on this clonotype: At one of its ends the junction is not consistent with the germline gene, which may arise from a read error. The genes are TRBV4-2 and TRBJ2-3; D is tentatively TRBD1 or TRBD2 (6 bases each). The V gene's germline CDR1 is LGHNA and CDR2 YNFKEQ. The CDR3 spans 15 residues. The CDR3 region has the DNA TGTGCCAGCAGCCAAGGGGGGGCACAAGGGGATACGCGGTATTTT. It specifies CASSQGGAQGDTRYF.

The V call is TRBV12-3 or TRBV12-4, the J call TRBJ2-1; D uncertain. V gave up 7 bases and J gave up 9 bases, with 22 bases separating them. The CDR3 runs to 15 residues. The CDR3 sequence is CASKEKGHPHGEQFF. The CDR3 coding sequence is TGTGCCAGCAAGGAGAAAGGGCATCCCCATGGTGAGCAGTTCTTC.

The chain uses TRBV12-3 or TRBV12-4 and TRBJ2-1; no firm D call. Trimming removed 5 bases from V and 10 bases from J, with 15 bases in between. The CDR3 consists of 13 residues. The CDR3 spells CASSPRLGREQFF. CDR3 coding DNA: TGTGCCAGCAGTCCTAGACTGGGCCGAGAGCAGTTCTTC.

The chain recombines TRBV3-1 with TRBJ1-2; D gene uncertain. Germline CDR1 and CDR2: LGHDT and YNNKEL (reference sequence). The CDR3 totals 16 residues. Between the trimmed V and J ends, which lost 0 bases and 4 bases, there was a span of 15 bases. CDR3 loop: CASSQDPPLRIYGYTF. The CDR3 DNA follows: TGTGCCAGCAGCCAAGATCCCCCCCTACGGATCTATGGCTACACCTTC.

This clonotype was recorded many times. The V call is TRBV7-2, the J call TRBJ2-5; TRBD2 aligns across 11 bases. The germline V gene has CDR1 SGHTA and CDR2 FQGNSA. After removal of 5 bases from V and 1 base from J, the junction contained 6 bases not matched to a gene. The CDR3 spans 16 residues. CDR3: CASSPLAGGPQETQYF. CDR3 nucleotides: TGTGCCAGCAGCCCTTTAGCGGGGGGGCCCCAAGAGACCCAGTACTTC. Combining the CDR3 with reference TRBV7-2 and TRBJ2-5 gives the whole variable domain GAGVSQSPSNKVTEKGKDVELRCDPISGHTALYWYRQSLGQGLEFLIYFQGNSAPDKSGLPSDRFSAERTGGSVSTLTIQRTQQEDSAVYLCASSPLAGGPQETQYFGPGTRLLVL.

The chain uses TRBV27 and TRBJ1-2, with 10 bases that match TRBD1. Germline V lookup: CDR1 MNHEY, CDR2 SMNVEV (reference sequence). The V segment lost 4 bases and the J segment 2 bases; nucleotides outside the gene matches: 10. CDR3 length equals 17 residues. The CDR3 DNA sequence: TGTGCCAGCAGTTCCCCCCCCGGGACAGGGGTAAACTATGGCTACACCTTC. Encoded protein: CASSSPPGTGVNYGYTF.